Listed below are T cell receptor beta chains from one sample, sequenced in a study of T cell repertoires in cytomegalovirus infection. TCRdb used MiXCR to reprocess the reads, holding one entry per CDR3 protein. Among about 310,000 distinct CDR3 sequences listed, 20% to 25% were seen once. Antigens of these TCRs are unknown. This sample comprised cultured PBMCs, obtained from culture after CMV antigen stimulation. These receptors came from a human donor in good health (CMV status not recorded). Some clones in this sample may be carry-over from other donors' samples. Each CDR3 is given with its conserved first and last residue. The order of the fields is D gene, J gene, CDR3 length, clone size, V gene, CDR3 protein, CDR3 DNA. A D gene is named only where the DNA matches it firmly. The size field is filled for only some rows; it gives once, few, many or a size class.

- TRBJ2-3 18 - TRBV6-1 CASSLRERGPAPADTQYF TGTGCCAGCAGTCTCCGGGAGCGCGGACCGGCTCCGGCAGATACGCAGTATTTT
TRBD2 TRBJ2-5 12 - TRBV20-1 CSAGGSQETQYF TGCAGTGCTGGCGGGAGCCAAGAGACCCAGTACTTC
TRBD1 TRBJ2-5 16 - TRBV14 CASSQIQGTALETQYF TGTGCCAGCAGCCAAATACAGGGGACGGCTTTAGAGACCCAGTACTTC
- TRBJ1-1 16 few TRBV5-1 CASSLVSQSSGTEAFF TGCGCCAGCAGCTTGGTTTCCCAGAGCTCCGGCACTGAAGCTTTCTTT
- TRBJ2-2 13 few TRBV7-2 CASSPTIIGELFF TGTGCCAGCAGCCCCACGATTATCGGGGAGCTGTTTTTT
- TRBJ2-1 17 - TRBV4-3 CASSQEVAGQSGNEQFF TGCGCCAGCAGCCAAGAGGTAGCGGGACAGTCGGGGAATGAGCAGTTCTTC
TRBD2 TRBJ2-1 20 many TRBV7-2 CASSSNNYRLARSSYNEQFF TGTGCCAGCAGCTCCAACAACTACAGACTAGCGAGAAGCTCCTACAATGAGCAGTTCTTC
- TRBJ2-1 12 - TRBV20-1 CSAIRAALGQFF TGCAGTGCTATAAGAGCCGCGTTGGGGCAGTTCTTC
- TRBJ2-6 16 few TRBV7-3 CASSSFGGPGANVLTF TGTGCCAGCAGCTCCTTCGGCGGACCTGGGGCCAACGTCCTGACTTTC
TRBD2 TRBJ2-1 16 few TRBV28 CASSPRTSGRDNEQFF TGTGCCAGCAGTCCCCGGACTAGCGGAAGAGACAATGAGCAGTTCTTC
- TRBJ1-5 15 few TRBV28 CASSPTDGDNQPQHF TGTGCCAGCAGCCCCACCGACGGGGACAATCAGCCCCAGCATTTT
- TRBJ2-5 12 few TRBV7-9 CASSQRGETQYF TGTGCCAGCAGCCAAAGAGGGGAGACCCAGTACTTC
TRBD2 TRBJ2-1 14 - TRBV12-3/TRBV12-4 CASSFGGEGRAQFF TGTGCCAGCAGTTTTGGGGGGGAGGGCCGGGCGCAGTTCTTC
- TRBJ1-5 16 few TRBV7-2 CASSSAGAGNNQPQHF TGTGCCAGCAGCTCGGCAGGGGCAGGGAACAATCAGCCCCAGCATTTT
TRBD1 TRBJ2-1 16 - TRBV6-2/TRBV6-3 CASRGGQGLNYNEQFF TGTGCCAGCCGCGGTGGACAGGGGTTAAATTACAATGAGCAGTTCTTC
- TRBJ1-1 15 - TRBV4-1 CASSQGLGGNTEAFF TGCGCCAGCAGCCAAGGGTTGGGGGGTAACACTGAAGCTTTCTTT
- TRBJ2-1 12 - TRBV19 CASSYSPNEQFF TGTGCCAGTAGTTACAGTCCCAATGAGCAGTTCTTC
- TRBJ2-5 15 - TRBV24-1 CATSDSTGLQETQYF TGTGCCACCAGTGACTCGACAGGACTCCAAGAGACCCAGTACTTC
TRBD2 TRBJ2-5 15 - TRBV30 CAWSVLAAYQETQYF TGTGCCTGGAGTGTACTAGCGGCTTACCAAGAGACCCAGTACTTC
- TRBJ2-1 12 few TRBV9 CASSDGANEQFF TGTGCCAGCAGCGACGGGGCCAATGAGCAGTTCTTC
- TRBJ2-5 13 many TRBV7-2 CASSPQGQETQYF TGTGCCAGCAGCCCTCAGGGGCAAGAGACCCAGTACTTC
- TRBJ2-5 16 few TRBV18 CASSPLNRGGQETQYF TGTGCCAGCTCACCACTCAACAGGGGGGGTCAAGAGACCCAGTACTTC
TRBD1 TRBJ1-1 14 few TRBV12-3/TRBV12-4 CASSLGQTYTEAFF TGTGCCAGCAGTTTGGGACAGACCTACACTGAAGCTTTCTTT
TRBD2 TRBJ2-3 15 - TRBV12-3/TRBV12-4 CASSPGLASTDTQYF TGTGCCAGCAGTCCAGGACTAGCAAGCACAGATACGCAGTATTTT
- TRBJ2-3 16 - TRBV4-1 CASSLRSGYSTDTQYF TGCGCCAGCAGCCTTCGCAGCGGCTACAGCACAGATACGCAGTATTTT
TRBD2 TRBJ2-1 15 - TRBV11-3 CASSEGLAGDNEQFF TGTGCCAGCAGCGAGGGACTAGCGGGGGACAATGAGCAGTTCTTC
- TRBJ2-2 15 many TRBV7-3 CASSLKLANTGELFF TGTGCCAGCAGCTTAAAGTTAGCCAACACCGGGGAGCTGTTTTTT
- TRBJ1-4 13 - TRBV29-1 CSAWVSTNEKLFF TGCAGCGCCTGGGTCTCAACTAATGAAAAACTGTTTTTT
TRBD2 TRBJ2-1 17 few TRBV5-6 CATSWREGRTFYNEQFF TGTGCTACGAGCTGGCGGGAGGGCAGAACCTTTTACAATGAGCAGTTCTTC
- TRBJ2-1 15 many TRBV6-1 CASQDRDSPYNEQFF TGTGCCAGCCAGGATCGAGACTCGCCCTACAATGAGCAGTTCTTC
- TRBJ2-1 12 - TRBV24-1 CATGRIGNEQFF TGTGCCACCGGGAGAATAGGGAATGAGCAGTTCTTC
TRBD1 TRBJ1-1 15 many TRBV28 CASSGAGTGKTEAFF TGTGCCAGCAGTGGGGCAGGGACAGGGAAGACTGAAGCTTTCTTT
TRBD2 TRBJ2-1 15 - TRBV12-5 CASGLLREDYNEQFF TGTGCTAGTGGTTTGTTGCGGGAGGACTACAATGAGCAGTTCTTC
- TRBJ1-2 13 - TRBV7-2 CASSPGTNYGYTF TGTGCCAGCTCACCGGGAACCAACTATGGCTACACCTTC
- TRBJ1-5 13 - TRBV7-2 CASSPTVGEPQHF TGTGCCAGCAGCCCGACAGTAGGCGAGCCCCAGCATTTT
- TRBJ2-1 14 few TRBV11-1 CASSHRLQTNEQFF TGTGCCAGCAGCCACAGGTTACAGACCAATGAGCAGTTCTTC
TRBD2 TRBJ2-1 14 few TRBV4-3 CASSRTFGGNEQFF TGCGCCAGCAGCCGCACATTCGGGGGGAATGAGCAGTTCTTC
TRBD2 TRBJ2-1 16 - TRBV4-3 CASSPKRGSSYNEQFF TGCGCCAGCAGCCCGAAGCGGGGGAGCTCCTACAATGAGCAGTTCTTC
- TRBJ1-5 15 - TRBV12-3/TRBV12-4 CASSLLAGGNQPQHF TGTGCCAGCAGTTTATTGGCGGGAGGCAATCAGCCCCAGCATTTT
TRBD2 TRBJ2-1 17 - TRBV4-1 CASSLESGTSGRYEQFF TGCGCCAGCAGCCTCGAATCCGGGACTAGCGGGAGGTATGAGCAGTTCTTC
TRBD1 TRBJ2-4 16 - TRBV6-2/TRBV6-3 CASSYAYRGAKNIQYF TGTGCCAGCAGTTACGCCTACAGGGGGGCCAAAAACATTCAGTACTTC
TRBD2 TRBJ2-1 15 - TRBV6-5 CASSPGLAGNNEQFF TGTGCCAGCAGTCCTGGACTAGCGGGCAACAATGAGCAGTTCTTC
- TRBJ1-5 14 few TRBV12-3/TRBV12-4 CASSFRESGQPQHF TGTGCCAGCAGTTTCCGGGAAAGTGGGCAGCCCCAGCATTTT
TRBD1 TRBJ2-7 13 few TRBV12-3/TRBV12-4 CASNRGTGDEQYF TGTGCCAGCAACCGAGGGACAGGGGACGAGCAGTACTTC
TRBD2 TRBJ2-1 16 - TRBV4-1 CASSQALAGVRYEQFF TGCGCCAGCAGCCAAGCCCTAGCGGGAGTGAGGTACGAGCAGTTCTTC
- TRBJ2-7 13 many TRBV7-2 CASSPYAVGEQYF TGTGCCAGCAGCCCCTACGCAGTGGGGGAGCAGTACTTC
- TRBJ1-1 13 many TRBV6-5 CASSLLQGTEAFF TGTGCCAGCAGCTTACTCCAGGGAACTGAAGCTTTCTTT
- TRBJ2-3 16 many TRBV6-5 CASSFRGITTTDTQYF TGTGCCAGCAGTTTTCGGGGGATCACTACCACAGATACGCAGTATTTT
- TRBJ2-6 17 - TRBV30 CAWSVWGGTSGANVLTF TGTGCCTGGAGTGTATGGGGCGGGACCTCTGGGGCCAACGTCCTGACTTTC
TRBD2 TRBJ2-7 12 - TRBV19 CATRGGYYEQYF TGTGCCACCCGGGGGGGCTACTACGAGCAGTACTTC
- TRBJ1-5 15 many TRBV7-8 CASSLGLSSNQPQHF TGTGCCAGCAGCCTGGGACTGTCTAGCAATCAGCCCCAGCATTTT
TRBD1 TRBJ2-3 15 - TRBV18 CASSPLGQGPDTQYF TGTGCCAGCTCACCATTGGGACAGGGTCCAGATACGCAGTATTTT
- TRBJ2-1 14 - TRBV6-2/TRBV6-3 CASSPGTAYNEQFF TGTGCCAGCAGTCCAGGGACTGCCTACAATGAGCAGTTCTTC
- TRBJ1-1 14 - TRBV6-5 CASSPRRPGTEAFF TGTGCCAGCAGCCCCCGGAGGCCGGGCACTGAAGCTTTCTTT
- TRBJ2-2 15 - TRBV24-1 CATSVGSGYTGELFF TGTGCCACCAGTGTCGGCTCAGGGTACACCGGGGAGCTGTTTTTT
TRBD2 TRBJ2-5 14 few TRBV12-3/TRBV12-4 CASERERAGETQYF TGTGCCAGCGAGCGGGAGCGGGCGGGCGAGACCCAGTACTTC
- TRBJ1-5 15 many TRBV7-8 CASSLGQAGSQPQHF TGTGCCAGCAGCTTAGGACAGGCGGGTTCTCAGCCCCAGCATTTT
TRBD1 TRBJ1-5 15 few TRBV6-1 CASSTTGASNQPQHF TGTGCCAGCAGCACGACAGGGGCTAGCAATCAGCCCCAGCATTTT